The clone carrying this TCR beta chain occurred a few times. This sample was taken from a study of patients and donors after allogeneic stem cell transplantation. In TCRdb, the RT-PCR reads were re-called with MiXCR into one record per CDR3 protein. The data contain about 960,000 distinct CDR3 sequences, more than 15% of them singletons. CDR3 length: 16 residues. Trimming removed 3 bases from V and 2 bases from J; junction bases left unmatched: 6. This sequence joins TRBV12-3 or TRBV12-4 and TRBJ2-3; 9 bases line up with TRBD2. The sequence derives from a human donor who was either an allogeneic HSCT recipient or a stem cell or donor lymphocyte infusion donor (not recorded which). It is not recorded whose cells these are; they may come from a transplant donor. Sequences were obtained from blood, either unsorted or a sorted T cell fraction (not recorded which). CDR3: CASSLAGGDYTDTQYF. The DNA for the CDR3 is TGTGCCAGCAGTTTGGCGGGGGGGGACTACACAGATACGCAGTATTTT.